One and the same sample provided the 4 T cell receptor beta chains below, sequenced in a study of T-cell reconstitution after alpha-beta-depleted transplantation in children. The authors prepared the TCRbeta library with unique molecular identifiers. TCRdb ran MiXCR on the PCR reads and lists one entry per CDR3 protein. The repertoire includes about 470,000 distinct CDR3 sequences, about 45% of them detected once, and 27% sits in the top ten. Sequencing was performed on PBMCs, taken before TCRalphabeta/CD19-depleted stem cell transplant. The receptors were gathered from a girl aged 2 to 10 with aplastic anemia, due to receive a stem cell transplant.

In its sample, this clonotype was seen many times. The chain recombines TRBV3-1 with TRBJ2-7; 7 bases are a match to TRBD2. Germline lookup yields CDR1 LGHDT and CDR2 YNNKEL (reference sequence). Losses at the gene ends were 0 bases for V and 0 bases for J; bases not matched to a gene: 5. This CDR3 has 16 residues. This CDR3 is CASSQDYGRPSYEQYF. The CDR3, as DNA: TGTGCCAGCAGCCAAGATTACGGGAGGCCCTCCTACGAGCAGTACTTC.

This chain connects TRBV9 to TRBJ1-4; D is possibly TRBD1 (5 bases). Germline V CDR1 and CDR2: SGDLS, YYNGEE. V lost 7 bases to trimming and J lost 0 bases, with 13 bases between them. The CDR3 covers 15 residues. DNA of the CDR3: TGTGCCAGCCCCGGTTCGGGGGCAACTAATGAAAAACTGTTTTTT. It is translated as CASPGSGATNEKLFF.

This clonotype was seen a few times. This chain uses TRBV20-1 with TRBJ2-3, with 7 bases matching TRBD1. V was clipped by 1 base and J by 1 base; unmatched bases: 8. Per the germline V gene, CDR1 is DFQATT and CDR2 is SNEGSKA (reference sequence). The CDR3 extends over 16 amino acids. In DNA form, the CDR3 reads TGCAGTGCTAGAGGGGAGAGGGGGCTAGGCACAGATACGCAGTATTTT. Its protein is CSARGERGLGTDTQYF.

This clonotype has a handful of counts. The J gene is TRBJ2-7, the V gene TRBV7-9; the D is unclear. CDR1 SEHNR and CDR2 FQNEAQ come from the germline V gene (reference sequence). V was pared by 5 bases and J by 0 bases, with 17 bases between. The CDR3 spans 16 residues. The CDR3, as DNA: TGTGCCAGCAGCCCACCCGGTGGCCCAGGCTCCTACGAGCAGTACTTC. Amino acid sequence: CASSPPGGPGSYEQYF.